The 3 T cell receptor beta chains listed next were all sequenced from one sample in a study of PD-L1 blockade in urothelial cancer. Only in-frame clones appear in the TCRdb table, and some are missing; sequencing was by immunoSEQ multiplex PCR. The table lists about 90,000 clones, roughly 90% of them singletons. The sequenced sample was PBMCs, obtained around atezolizumab (anti-PD-L1) treatment. These receptors came from a man aged 55 to 70 with urothelial cancer.

The CDR3 nucleotides are TGTGCCAGCAGTCCCGGCCGTGGCGGGGCCACAGATACGCAGTATTTT. It encodes CASSPGRGGATDTQYF. This chain connects TRBV5-5 to TRBJ2-3, with a possible D match to TRBD2 (6 bases). This CDR3 is 16 amino acids long. Germline-derived CDR1 and CDR2 are SGHKS and YYEKEE (reference sequence). V gave up 5 bases and J gave up 2 bases, with 18 bases separating them.

Only one count was recorded for this clone. The chain recombines TRBV5-4 with TRBJ1-3; 7 bases match TRBD1. Germline V gene sequence: CDR1 SGHNT, CDR2 YYREEE (reference sequence). The CDR3 is 16 amino acids. V lost 4 bases, J lost 1 base, and 8 bases stayed unmatched. CDR3 amino acids: CASSATGYMSGNTIYF. DNA of the CDR3: TGTGCCAGCAGCGCGACAGGGTACATGTCTGGAAACACCATATATTTT. The full variable domain, in which reference TRBV5-4 and TRBJ1-3 provide the parts outside the CDR3, is ETGVTQSPTHLIKTRGQQVTLRCSSQSGHNTVSWYQQALGQGPQFIFQYYREEENGRGNFPPRFSGLQFPNYSSELNVNALELDDSALYLCASSATGYMSGNTIYFGEGSWLTVV.

This clone is a singleton in its sample. The chain couples TRBV5-1 to TRBJ1-4; 10 bases line up with TRBD1. Losses at the gene ends were 3 bases for V and 8 bases for J; bases not matched to a gene: 4. In germline, CDR1 is SGHRS, CDR2 YFSETQ. This CDR3 spans 14 amino acids. CDR3 coding DNA: TGCGCCAGCAGCTCGGACAGGGGGAGCGAAAAACTGTTTTTT. This translates into CASSSDRGSEKLFF.